The sequence of this T cell receptor beta chain was determined in a study of post-analysis software for immune sequencing data. Study information: Clinical courses comprised relapsing-remitting, secondary progressive and progressive-relapsing multiple sclerosis.

Findings and caveats of the study: Four or five TRBV segments, TRBV5-6, TRBV5-1 and TRBV20-1 among them, were found more frequent in patients than controls. Samples sharing a preparation batch grouped tightly together when assessed by F measure.

TCR beta libraries were prepared from cDNA with unique molecular identifiers. MiXCR, run by TCRdb on the PCR reads, gives a single entry per CDR3 protein. The sample includes about 430,000 distinct CDR3 sequences, roughly 38% seen only once; the top ten take 7.5% to 8.5%. V lost 6 bases to trimming and J lost 8 bases, with 17 bases between them. Germline loops: CDR1 DFQATT, CDR2 SNEGSKA (reference sequence). This CDR3 region has 13 residues. Remarks on this clonotype: Its antigen is unidentified.

The sequencing input was blood. The chain carries TRBV20-1 and TRBJ2-4; weak D call: TRBD2 (6 bases). This TCR was recovered from a girl aged 2-9 years with multiple sclerosis. CDR3 bases: TGCAGTGCGAGCACTCTAGAGCGGGACATTCAGTACTTC. Amino acid sequence: CSASTLERDIQYF.